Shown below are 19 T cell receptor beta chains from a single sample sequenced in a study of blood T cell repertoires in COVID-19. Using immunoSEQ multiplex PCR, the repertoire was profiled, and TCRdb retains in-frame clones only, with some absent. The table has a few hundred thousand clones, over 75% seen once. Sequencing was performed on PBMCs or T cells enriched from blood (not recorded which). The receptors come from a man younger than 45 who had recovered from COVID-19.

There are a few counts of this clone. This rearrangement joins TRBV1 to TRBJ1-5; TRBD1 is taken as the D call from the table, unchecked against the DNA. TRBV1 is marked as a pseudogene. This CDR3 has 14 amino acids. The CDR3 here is CTSRTNSRNQPQHF. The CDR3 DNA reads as TGCACCAGCCGAACAAACAGTCGCAATCAGCCCCAGCATTTT.

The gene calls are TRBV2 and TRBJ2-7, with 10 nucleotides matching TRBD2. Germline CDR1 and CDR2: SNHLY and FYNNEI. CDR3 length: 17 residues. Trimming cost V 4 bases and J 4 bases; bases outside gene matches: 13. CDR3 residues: CASSGTDTGTSEYEQYF. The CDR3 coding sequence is TGTGCCAGCAGTGGGACAGACACCGGGACTAGCGAGTACGAGCAGTACTTC.

The CDR3 sequence: CASSFNLSPEQFF. The DNA of the CDR3 is TGTGCCAGCAGCTTTAATTTGAGCCCTGAGCAGTTCTTC. The rearrangement joins TRBV6-5 to TRBJ2-1; D is uncertain. V lost 6 bases and J lost 9, with 15 bases in between. The germline V gene has CDR1 MNHEY and CDR2 SVGAGI. CDR3 size: 13 residues.

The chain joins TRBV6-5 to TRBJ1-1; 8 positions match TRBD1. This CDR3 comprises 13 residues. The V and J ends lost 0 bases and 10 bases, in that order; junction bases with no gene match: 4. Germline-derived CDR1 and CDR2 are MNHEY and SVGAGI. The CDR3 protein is CASSYSGQGLAFF. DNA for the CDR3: TGTGCCAGCAGTTACTCAGGACAGGGTTTAGCTTTCTTT.

The CDR3 loop reads CASSGYGNEQYF. For the CDR3, the DNA is TGCGCCAGCAGTGGTTACGGGAACGAGCAGTACTTC. V usage is TRBV10-1 and J usage is TRBJ2-7, with TRBD2 as a possible D gene (5 bases). The germline V gene encodes CDR1 WNHNN and CDR2 SYGVQD (reference sequence). CDR3 length: 12 residues. V dropped 4 bases and J dropped 5 bases, with 9 bases sitting between them.

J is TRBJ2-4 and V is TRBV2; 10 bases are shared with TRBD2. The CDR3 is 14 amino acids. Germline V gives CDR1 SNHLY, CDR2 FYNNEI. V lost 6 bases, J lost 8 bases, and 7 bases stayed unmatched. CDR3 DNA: TGTGCCAGCAGCGGTGGGACTAGCGAGGACATTCAGTACTTC. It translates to CASSGGTSEDIQYF. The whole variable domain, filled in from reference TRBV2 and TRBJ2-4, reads EPEVTQTPSHQVTQMGQEVILRCVPISNHLYFYWYRQILGQKVEFLVSFYNNEISEKSEIFDDQFSVERPDGSNFTLKIRSTKLEDSAMYFCASSGGTSEDIQYFGAGTRLSVL.

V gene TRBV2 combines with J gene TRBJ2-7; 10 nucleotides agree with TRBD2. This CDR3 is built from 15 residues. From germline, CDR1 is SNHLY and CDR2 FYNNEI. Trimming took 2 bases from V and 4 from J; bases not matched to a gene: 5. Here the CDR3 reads CASSEYQRGGYEQYF. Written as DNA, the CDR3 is TGTGCCAGCAGTGAATACCAGCGGGGGGGGTACGAGCAGTACTTC. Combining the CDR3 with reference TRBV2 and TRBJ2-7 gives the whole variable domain EPEVTQTPSHQVTQMGQEVILRCVPISNHLYFYWYRQILGQKVEFLVSFYNNEISEKSEIFDDQFSVERPDGSNFTLKIRSTKLEDSAMYFCASSEYQRGGYEQYFGPGTRLTVT.

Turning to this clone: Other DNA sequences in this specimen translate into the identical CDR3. CDR3 sequence (DNA): TGTGCCTGGAGTGTCCAGGGAAATCAGCCCCAGCATTTT. It specifies CAWSVQGNQPQHF. This rearrangement joins TRBV30 to TRBJ1-5; D perhaps matches TRBD1 (5 bases). CDR1 is GTSNPN and CDR2 is SVGIG in the germline V gene (reference sequence). This CDR3 region has 13 residues. Trimming took off 0 bases at V and 4 bases at J, with 7 bases between the two ends.

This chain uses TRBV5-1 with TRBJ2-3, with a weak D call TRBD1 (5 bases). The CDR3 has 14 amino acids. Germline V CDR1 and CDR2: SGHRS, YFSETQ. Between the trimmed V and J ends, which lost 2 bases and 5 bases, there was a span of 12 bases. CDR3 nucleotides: TGCGCCAGCAGCTTAGACAGTCCCGGAGATACGCAGTATTTT. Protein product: CASSLDSPGDTQYF.

CDR3 sequence (DNA): TGCAGTGCCGGGTGGGTGGATACGCAGTATTTT. This encodes CSAGWVDTQYF. This rearrangement joins TRBV20-1 to TRBJ2-3; D is undetermined. The CDR3 covers 11 residues. The V and J ends lost 6 bases and 6 bases respectively, with 10 bases between them. Germline V lookup: CDR1 DFQATT, CDR2 SNEGSKA (reference sequence).

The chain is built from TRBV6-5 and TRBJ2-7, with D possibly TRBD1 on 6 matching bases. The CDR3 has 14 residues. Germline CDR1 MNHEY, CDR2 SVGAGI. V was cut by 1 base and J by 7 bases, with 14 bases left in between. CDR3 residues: CASSYLNRGGEQYF. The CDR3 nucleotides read TGTGCCAGCAGTTACTTAAACCGAGGGGGAGAGCAGTACTTC.

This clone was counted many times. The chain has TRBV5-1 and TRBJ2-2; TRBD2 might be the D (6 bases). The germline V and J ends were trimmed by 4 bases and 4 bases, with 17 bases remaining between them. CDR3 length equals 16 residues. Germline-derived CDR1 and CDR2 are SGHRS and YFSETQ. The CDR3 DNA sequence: TGCGCCAGCAGCCCCCGGGGAGGACCCGCCACCGGGGAGCTGTTTTTT. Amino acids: CASSPRGGPATGELFF.

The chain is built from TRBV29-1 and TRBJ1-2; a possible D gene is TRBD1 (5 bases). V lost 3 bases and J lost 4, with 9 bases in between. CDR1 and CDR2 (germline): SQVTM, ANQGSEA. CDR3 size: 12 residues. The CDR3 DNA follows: TGCAGCGTTGATAGCGGGACCTATGGCTACACCTTC. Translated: CSVDSGTYGYTF.

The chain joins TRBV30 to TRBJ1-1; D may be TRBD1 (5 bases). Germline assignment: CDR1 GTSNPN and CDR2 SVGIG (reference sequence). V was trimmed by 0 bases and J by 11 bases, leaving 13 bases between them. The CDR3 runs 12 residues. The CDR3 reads CAWSVQVGPAFF. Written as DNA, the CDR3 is TGTGCCTGGAGTGTACAAGTGGGGCCGGCTTTCTTT. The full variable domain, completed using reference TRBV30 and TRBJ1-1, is SQTIHQWPATLVQPVGSPLSLECTVEGTSNPNLYWYRQAAGRGLQLLFYSVGIGQISSEVPQNLSASRPQDRQFILSSKKLLLSDSGFYLCAWSVQVGPAFFGQGTRLTVV.

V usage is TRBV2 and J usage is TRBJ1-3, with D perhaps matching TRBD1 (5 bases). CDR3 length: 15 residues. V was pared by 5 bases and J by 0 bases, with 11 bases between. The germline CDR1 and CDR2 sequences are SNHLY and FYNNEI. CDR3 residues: CASSYDRSSGNTIYF. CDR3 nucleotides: TGTGCCAGCAGTTACGACAGAAGCTCTGGAAACACCATATATTTT. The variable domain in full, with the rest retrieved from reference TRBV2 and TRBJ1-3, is EPEVTQTPSHQVTQMGQEVILRCVPISNHLYFYWYRQILGQKVEFLVSFYNNEISEKSEIFDDQFSVERPDGSNFTLKIRSTKLEDSAMYFCASSYDRSSGNTIYFGEGSWLTVV.

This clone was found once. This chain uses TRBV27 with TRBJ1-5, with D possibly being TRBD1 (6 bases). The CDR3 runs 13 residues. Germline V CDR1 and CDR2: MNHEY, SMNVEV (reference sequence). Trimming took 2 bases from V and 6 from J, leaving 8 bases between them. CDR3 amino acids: CASSLTRGQPQHF. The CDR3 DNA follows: TGTGCCAGCAGTTTAACCAGGGGTCAGCCCCAGCATTTT.

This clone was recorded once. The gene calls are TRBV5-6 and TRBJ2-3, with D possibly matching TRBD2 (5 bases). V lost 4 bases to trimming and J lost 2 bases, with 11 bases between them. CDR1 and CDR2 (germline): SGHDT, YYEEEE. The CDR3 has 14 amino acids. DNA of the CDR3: TGTGCCAGCAGCGACGTAGCGCCCACAGATACGCAGTATTTT. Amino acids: CASSDVAPTDTQYF.

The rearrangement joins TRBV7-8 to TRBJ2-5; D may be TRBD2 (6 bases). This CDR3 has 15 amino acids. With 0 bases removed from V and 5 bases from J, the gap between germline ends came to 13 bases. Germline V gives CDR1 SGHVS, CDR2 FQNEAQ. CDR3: CASSLAGGIVETQYF. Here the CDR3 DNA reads TGTGCCAGCAGCTTAGCGGGGGGAATCGTGGAGACCCAGTACTTC.

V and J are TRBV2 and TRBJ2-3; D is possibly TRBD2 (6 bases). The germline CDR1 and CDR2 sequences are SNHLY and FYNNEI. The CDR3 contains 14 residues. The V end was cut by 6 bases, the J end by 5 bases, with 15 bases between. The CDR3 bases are TGTGCCAGCAGCCAGTGGGGGGTCGAAGATACGCAGTATTTT. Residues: CASSQWGVEDTQYF.